One and the same sample provided the 18 T cell receptor beta chains below, sequenced in a study of T cell responses to AZD1222 COVID-19 vaccine. Only in-frame clones appear in the TCRdb table, and some are missing; sequencing was by immunoSEQ multiplex PCR. Among roughly 90,000 clones listed, roughly 85% were seen once. The sample was peripheral blood, taken on day 0 of AZD1222 vaccination. Receptor source: an adult in good health.

The table lists this clone with a few counts. Within the sample, other DNA sequences also encode this same CDR3. The J gene is TRBJ2-7, the V gene TRBV7-6; D call uncertain. The CDR3 is made up of 11 amino acids. From germline, CDR1 is SGHVS and CDR2 FNYEAQ. Trimming took 0 bases from V and 6 from J, leaving 3 bases between them. In DNA, the CDR3 is TGTGCCAGCAGCTTAGCGGGCGAGCAGTACTTC. This translates into CASSLAGEQYF.

The chain carries TRBV14 and TRBJ1-3, with D maybe TRBD1 (6 bases). The CDR3 has 15 residues. V was clipped by 1 base and J by 3 bases, with 10 bases between them. CDR1 and CDR2 (germline): SGHDN, FVKESK. The CDR3 DNA follows: TGTGCCAGCAGCCAAGGACAGGTTTATGGAAACACCATATATTTT. This encodes CASSQGQVYGNTIYF. The full variable domain, completed using reference TRBV14 and TRBJ1-3, is EAGVTQFPSHSVIEKGQTVTLRCDPISGHDNLYWYRRVMGKEIKFLLHFVKESKQDESGMPNNRFLAERTGGTYSTLKVQPAELEDSGVYFCASSQGQVYGNTIYFGEGSWLTVV.

The chain combines TRBV5-1 with TRBJ2-1, with 7 bases aligning to TRBD2. Germline CDR1 and CDR2: SGHRS and YFSETQ. The V gene end was trimmed by 3 bases and the J gene end by 8 bases; junction bases not matched to a gene: 5. This CDR3 comprises 13 residues. The CDR3 coding sequence is TGCGCCAGCAGCTCAAGCGGGGAGGATGAGCAGTTCTTC. Translated, it gives CASSSSGEDEQFF. The entire variable domain, with the rest obtained from reference TRBV5-1 and TRBJ2-1, is as follows: KAGVTQTPRYLIKTRGQQVTLSCSPISGHRSVSWYQQTPGQGLQFLFEYFSETQRNKGNFPGRFSGRQFSNSRSEMNVSTLELGDSALYLCASSSSGEDEQFFGPGTRLTVL.

The rearrangement links TRBV24-1 to TRBJ2-6; 9 bases fit TRBD1. Germline V gives CDR1 KGHDR, CDR2 SFDVKD. The CDR3 has 17 residues. Trimming cost V 2 bases and J 0 bases; bases outside gene matches: 1. CDR3 protein: CATSDSGQGSGANVLTF. In nucleotides, the CDR3 is TGTGCCACCAGTGATTCGGGACAGGGCTCTGGGGCCAACGTCCTGACTTTC.

The chain recombines TRBV11-3 with TRBJ2-5; D is perhaps TRBD2 (5 bases). V lost 5 bases to trimming and J lost 4 bases, with 20 bases between them. The CDR3 covers 16 residues. CDR1 is SGHNT, CDR2 YENEEA, per germline. The CDR3 spells CASSPPSPTLGETQYF. DNA of the CDR3: TGTGCCAGCAGCCCTCCCTCTCCCACACTAGGAGAGACCCAGTACTTC.

The gene calls are TRBV9 and TRBJ1-6; D is uncertain. In germline, CDR1 is SGDLS, CDR2 YYNGEE. Trimming stripped 0 bases from V and 9 bases from J, with 10 bases between. The CDR3 is 14 amino acids. Here the CDR3 reads CASSVAVQASPLHF. The CDR3 bases are TGTGCCAGCAGCGTAGCTGTTCAAGCTTCACCCCTCCACTTT.

The rearrangement uses TRBV2 and TRBJ1-1; D remains ambiguous. In germline, CDR1 is SNHLY, CDR2 FYNNEI. The CDR3 has 14 amino acids. V lost 2 bases and J lost 0, with 7 bases in between. In DNA form, the CDR3 reads TGTGCCAGCAGTGAACCGTTACTGAACACTGAAGCTTTCTTT. Its translation is CASSEPLLNTEAFF.

The chain combines TRBV18 with TRBJ2-5; no reliable D call. CDR3 length: 15 amino acids. V was trimmed by 2 bases and J by 2 bases, leaving 12 bases between them. Germline assignment: CDR1 KGHSH and CDR2 LQKENI. The CDR3: CASSPRNPQQETQYF. The DNA of the CDR3 is TGTGCCAGCTCACCAAGGAACCCGCAACAAGAGACCCAGTACTTC.

The V and J genes are TRBV5-1 and TRBJ2-2; the D gene is possibly TRBD1 (5 bases). With 5 bases removed from V and 5 bases from J, the gap between germline ends came to 16 bases. The CDR3 covers 15 residues. Germline V gene lookup returns CDR1 SGHRS and CDR2 YFSETQ. The CDR3 DNA reads TGCGCCAGCAGTGTAGCCGGAGCAGGGACCGGGGAGCTGTTTTTT. Translated, it gives CASSVAGAGTGELFF.

The genes are TRBV18 and TRBJ1-6; TRBD1 aligns across 9 bases. This CDR3 contains 16 residues. CDR1 is KGHSH and CDR2 is LQKENI in the germline V gene. V was clipped by 3 bases and J by 10 bases; unmatched bases: 10. CDR3 sequence: CASSPEGQGLASPLHF. The CDR3 DNA reads as TGTGCCAGCTCACCTGAGGGACAGGGTCTAGCCTCACCCCTCCACTTT.

V gene TRBV7-9 combines with J gene TRBJ1-1; no definite D call. Trimming removed 1 base from V and 4 bases from J, with 7 bases in between. The CDR3 runs 13 residues. Germline-derived CDR1 and CDR2 are SEHNR and FQNEAQ (reference sequence). In DNA, the CDR3 is TGTGCCAGCAGCTTAGGAGGGAGCACTGAAGCTTTCTTT. It yields the protein CASSLGGSTEAFF.

The V and J genes are TRBV19 and TRBJ2-1, with D hard to call. Germline V gene sequence: CDR1 LNHDA, CDR2 SQIVND (reference sequence). The CDR3 is 15 amino acids. Trimming left V 5 bases short and J 0 bases short, with 11 bases between. In DNA, the CDR3 is TGTGCCAGTAGTTACCCCCCGGACTCCTACAATGAGCAGTTCTTC. Protein: CASSYPPDSYNEQFF.

The chain is built from TRBV7-8 and TRBJ1-1; no reliable D call. Germline V gene data show CDR1 as SGHVS and CDR2 as FQNEAQ. V dropped 5 bases and J dropped 3 bases, with 13 bases sitting between them. This CDR3 spans 14 amino acids. CDR3 nucleotide sequence: TGTGCCAGCAGCCCTCCGATTAGGGACACTGAAGCTTTCTTT. Its protein product is CASSPPIRDTEAFF.

The chain combines TRBV6-1 with TRBJ2-6; the D is unclear. Germline V gives CDR1 MNHNS, CDR2 SASEGT. This CDR3 is built from 15 residues. Trimming left V 1 base short and J 4 bases short, with 8 bases between. The CDR3 DNA follows: TGTGCCAGCAGTGAAGTGAGTGCCGGGGCCAACGTCCTGACTTTC. Encoded protein: CASSEVSAGANVLTF.

As to this clone: Other DNA sequences in the same sample also yield this CDR3. The chain carries TRBV30 and TRBJ1-1; D is perhaps TRBD1 (6 bases). CDR3 length equals 13 residues. Germline loops: CDR1 GTSNPN, CDR2 SVGIG (reference sequence). Trimming took off 3 bases at V and 1 base at J, with 9 bases between the two ends. Here the CDR3 reads CAWSGTPNTEAFF. DNA of the CDR3: TGTGCCTGGAGCGGGACACCGAACACTGAAGCTTTCTTT.

V usage is TRBV3-1 (or the pseudogene TRBV3-2) and J usage is TRBJ2-7; 14 bases are a match to TRBD2. This CDR3 is built from 18 residues. The ends lost 3 bases at V and 0 bases at J; junction bases unmatched: 7. Germline V CDR1 and CDR2: LGHDT, YNNKEL (reference sequence). CDR3 bases: TGTGCCAGCAGCCAGGGACTAGCGGGGGCCCTGAGCTCCTACGAGCAGTACTTC. This codes for CASSQGLAGALSSYEQYF.

This clone occurred once. The rearrangement joins TRBV7-9 to TRBJ2-3; D call uncertain. The germline V gene encodes CDR1 SEHNR and CDR2 FQNEAQ (reference sequence). The ends were cut back, 4 bases at V and 0 bases at J, with 17 bases in the middle. The CDR3 sequence is 17 residues long. This CDR3 reads CASSSGPRPSSTDTQYF. CDR3 nucleotides: TGTGCCAGCAGCTCAGGTCCACGGCCCTCTAGCACAGATACGCAGTATTTT.

This clone was seen a few times. The chain recombines TRBV6-5 with TRBJ2-7; 7 nucleotides agree with TRBD1. The CDR3 covers 14 residues. The J segment lost 2 bases and the V segment lost 5 bases, leaving 6 bases of the junction unmatched. CDR1 and CDR2 (germline): MNHEY, SVGAGI. CDR3 loop: CASSPGTVPYEQYF. In DNA form, the CDR3 reads TGTGCCAGCAGTCCCGGGACAGTCCCCTACGAGCAGTACTTC.